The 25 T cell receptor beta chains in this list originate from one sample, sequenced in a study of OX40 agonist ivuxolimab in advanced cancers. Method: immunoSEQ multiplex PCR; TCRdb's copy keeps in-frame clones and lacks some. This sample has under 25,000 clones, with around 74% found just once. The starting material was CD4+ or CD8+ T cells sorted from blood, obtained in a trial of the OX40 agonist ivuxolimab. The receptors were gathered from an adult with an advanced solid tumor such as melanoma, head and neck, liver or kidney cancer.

CDR3 nucleotides: TGCGCCAGCAGCCGTGGACTCTTTTACGAGCAGTACTTC. Encoded protein: CASSRGLFYEQYF. The V and J genes are TRBV4-3 and TRBJ2-7, with a possible D match to TRBD2 (5 bases). CDR3 length: 13 residues. The V and J ends lost 4 bases and 4 bases respectively, with 11 bases between them. Per the germline V gene, CDR1 is LGHNA and CDR2 is YSLEER.

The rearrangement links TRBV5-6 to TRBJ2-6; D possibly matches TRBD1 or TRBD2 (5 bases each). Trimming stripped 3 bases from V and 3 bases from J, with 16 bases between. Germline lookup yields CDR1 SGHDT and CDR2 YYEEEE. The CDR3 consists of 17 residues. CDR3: CASSWGSMGFGANVLTF. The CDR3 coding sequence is TGTGCCAGCAGCTGGGGGTCTATGGGGTTTGGGGCCAACGTCCTGACTTTC.

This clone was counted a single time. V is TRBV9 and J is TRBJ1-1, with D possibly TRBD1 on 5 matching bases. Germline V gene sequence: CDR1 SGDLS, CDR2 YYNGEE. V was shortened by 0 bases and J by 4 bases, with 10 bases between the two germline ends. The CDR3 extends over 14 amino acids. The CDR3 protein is CASSVVQGVTEAFF. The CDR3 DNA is TGTGCCAGCAGCGTAGTCCAGGGAGTCACTGAAGCTTTCTTT.

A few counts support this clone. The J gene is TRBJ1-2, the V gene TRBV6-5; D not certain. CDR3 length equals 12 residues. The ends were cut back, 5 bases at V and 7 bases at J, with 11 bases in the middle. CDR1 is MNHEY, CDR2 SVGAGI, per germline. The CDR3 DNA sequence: TGTGCCAGCAGTAACGACGGTGCTGGCTACACCTTC. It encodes CASSNDGAGYTF.

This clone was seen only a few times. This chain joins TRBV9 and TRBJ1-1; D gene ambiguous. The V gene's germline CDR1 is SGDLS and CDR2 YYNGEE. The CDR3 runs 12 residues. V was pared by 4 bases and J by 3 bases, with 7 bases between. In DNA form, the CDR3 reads TGTGCCAGCAGCCCAAGGGACACTGAAGCTTTCTTT. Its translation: CASSPRDTEAFF.

The CDR3 here is CSVTPGGGSSYNEQFF. The CDR3 DNA reads as TGCAGCGTTACCCCCGGAGGGGGTAGCTCCTACAATGAGCAGTTCTTC. The chain couples TRBV29-1 to TRBJ2-1; D may be TRBD1 or TRBD2 (6 bases each). Germline values: CDR1 SQVTM, CDR2 ANQGSEA. This CDR3 spans 16 amino acids. Trimming shortened V by 5 bases and J by 0 bases, and 17 bases separated the two germline ends.

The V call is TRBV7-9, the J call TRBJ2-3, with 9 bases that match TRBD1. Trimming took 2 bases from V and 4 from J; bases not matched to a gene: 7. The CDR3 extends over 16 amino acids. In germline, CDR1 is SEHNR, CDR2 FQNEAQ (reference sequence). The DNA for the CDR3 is TGTGCCAGCAGCTTATCCGGGACAGGGAGGTCAGATACGCAGTATTTT. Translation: CASSLSGTGRSDTQYF.

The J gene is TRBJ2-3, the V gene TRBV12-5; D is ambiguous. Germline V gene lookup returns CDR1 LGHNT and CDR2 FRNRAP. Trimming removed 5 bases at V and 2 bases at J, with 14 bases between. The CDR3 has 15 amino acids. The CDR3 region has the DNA TGTGCTAGTGGTCCGATGCCCGGCTACACAGATACGCAGTATTTT. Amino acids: CASGPMPGYTDTQYF.

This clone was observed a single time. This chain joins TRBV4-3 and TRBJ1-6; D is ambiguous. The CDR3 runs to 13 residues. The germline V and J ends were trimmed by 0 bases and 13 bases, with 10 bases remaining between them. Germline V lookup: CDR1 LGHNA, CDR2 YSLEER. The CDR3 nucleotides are TGCGCCAGCAGCCAAGAGCCGGGTAGGCCCCTCCACTTT. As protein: CASSQEPGRPLHF.

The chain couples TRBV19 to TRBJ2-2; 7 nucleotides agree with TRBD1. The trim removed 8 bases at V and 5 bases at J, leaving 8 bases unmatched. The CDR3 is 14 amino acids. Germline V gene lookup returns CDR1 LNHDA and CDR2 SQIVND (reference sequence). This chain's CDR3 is CASRPGQLTGELFF. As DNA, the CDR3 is TGTGCCAGTCGACCGGGACAGCTGACCGGGGAGCTGTTTTTT. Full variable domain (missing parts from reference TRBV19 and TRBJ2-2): DGGITQSPKYLFRKEGQNVTLSCEQNLNHDAMYWYRQDPGQGLRLIYYSQIVNDFQKGDIAEGYSVSREKKESFPLTVTSAQKNPTAFYLCASRPGQLTGELFFGEGSRLTVL.

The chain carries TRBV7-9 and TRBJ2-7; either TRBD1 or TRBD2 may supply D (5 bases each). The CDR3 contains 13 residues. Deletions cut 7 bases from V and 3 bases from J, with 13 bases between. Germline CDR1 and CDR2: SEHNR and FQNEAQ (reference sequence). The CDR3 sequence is CASTGDRGYEQYF. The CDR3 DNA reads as TGTGCCAGCACCGGGGATAGGGGCTACGAGCAGTACTTC.

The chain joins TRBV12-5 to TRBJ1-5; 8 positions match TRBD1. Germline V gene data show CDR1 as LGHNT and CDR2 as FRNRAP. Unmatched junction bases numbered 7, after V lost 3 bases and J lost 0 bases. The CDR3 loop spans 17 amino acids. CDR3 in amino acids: CASGFSDRAYSNQPQHF. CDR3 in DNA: TGTGCTAGTGGTTTCTCGGACAGGGCATATAGCAATCAGCCCCAGCATTTT.

CDR3 sequence (DNA): TGCGCCAGCAGCATGGGGGCAGTACTAGATCATGGCTACACCTTC. This translates into CASSMGAVLDHGYTF. The J gene is TRBJ1-2, the V gene TRBV4-3; a possible D gene is TRBD1 (6 bases). The CDR3 sequence is 15 residues long. Per the germline V gene, CDR1 is LGHNA and CDR2 is YSLEER. Trimming cost V 5 bases and J 6 bases, with 19 bases left between them.

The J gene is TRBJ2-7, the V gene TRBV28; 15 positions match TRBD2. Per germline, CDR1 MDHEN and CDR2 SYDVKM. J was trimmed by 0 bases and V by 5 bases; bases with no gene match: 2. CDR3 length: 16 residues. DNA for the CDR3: TGTGCCAGCAGTGGGACTAGCGGGGGGACCTCCTACGAGCAGTACTTC. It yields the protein CASSGTSGGTSYEQYF.

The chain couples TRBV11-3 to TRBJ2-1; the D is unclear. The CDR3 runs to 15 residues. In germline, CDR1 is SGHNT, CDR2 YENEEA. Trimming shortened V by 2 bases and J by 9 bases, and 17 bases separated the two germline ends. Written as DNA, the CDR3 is TGTGCCAGCAGCTTACCCGTAGGTAGTGATAGTGAGCAGTTCTTC. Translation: CASSLPVGSDSEQFF.

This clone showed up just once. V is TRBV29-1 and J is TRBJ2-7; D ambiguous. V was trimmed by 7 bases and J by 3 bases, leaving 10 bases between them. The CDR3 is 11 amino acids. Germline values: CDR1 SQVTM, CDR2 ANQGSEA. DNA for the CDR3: TGCAGCGCGACGGTCCTCTACGAGCAGTACTTC. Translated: CSATVLYEQYF.

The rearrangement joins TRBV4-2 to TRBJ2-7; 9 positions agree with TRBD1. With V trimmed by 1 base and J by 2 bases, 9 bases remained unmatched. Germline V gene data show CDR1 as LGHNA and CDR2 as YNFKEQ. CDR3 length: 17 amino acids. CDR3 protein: CASSQVTGGIGTYEQYF. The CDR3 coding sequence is TGTGCCAGCAGCCAAGTGACAGGGGGAATTGGGACCTACGAGCAGTACTTC.

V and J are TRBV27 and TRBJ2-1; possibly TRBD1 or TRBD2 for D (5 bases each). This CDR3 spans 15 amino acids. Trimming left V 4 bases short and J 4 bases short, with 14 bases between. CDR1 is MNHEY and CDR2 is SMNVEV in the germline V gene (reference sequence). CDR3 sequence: CASSSGTSTYNEQFF. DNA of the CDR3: TGTGCCAGCAGTTCCGGGACCTCCACTTACAATGAGCAGTTCTTC.

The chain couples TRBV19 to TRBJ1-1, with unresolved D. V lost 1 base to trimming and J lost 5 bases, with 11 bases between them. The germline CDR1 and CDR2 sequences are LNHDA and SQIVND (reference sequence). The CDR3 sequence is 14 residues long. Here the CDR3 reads CASSIGDLGTEAFF. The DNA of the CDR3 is TGTGCCAGTAGTATAGGGGATCTTGGGACTGAAGCTTTCTTT.

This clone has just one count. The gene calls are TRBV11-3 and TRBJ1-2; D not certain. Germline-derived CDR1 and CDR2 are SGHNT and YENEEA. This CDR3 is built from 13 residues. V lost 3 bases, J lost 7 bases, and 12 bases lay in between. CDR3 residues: CASSFGEGSGYTF. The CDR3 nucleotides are TGTGCCAGCAGCTTCGGTGAGGGAAGTGGCTACACCTTC.

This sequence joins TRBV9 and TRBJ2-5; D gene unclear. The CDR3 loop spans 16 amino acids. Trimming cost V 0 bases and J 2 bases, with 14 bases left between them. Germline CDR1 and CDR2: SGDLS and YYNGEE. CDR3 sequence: CASSVDGSPAQETQYF. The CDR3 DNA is TGTGCCAGCAGCGTAGATGGCAGTCCCGCACAAGAGACCCAGTACTTC.

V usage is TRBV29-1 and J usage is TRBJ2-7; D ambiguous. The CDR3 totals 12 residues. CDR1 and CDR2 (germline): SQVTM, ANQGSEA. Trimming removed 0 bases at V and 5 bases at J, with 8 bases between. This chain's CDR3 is CSVEDLGNEQYF. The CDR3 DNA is TGCAGCGTTGAAGATTTGGGGAACGAGCAGTACTTC.

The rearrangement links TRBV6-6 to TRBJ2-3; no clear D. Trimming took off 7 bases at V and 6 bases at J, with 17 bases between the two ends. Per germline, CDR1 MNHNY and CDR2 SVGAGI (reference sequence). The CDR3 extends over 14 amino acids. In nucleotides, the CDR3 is TGTGCCAGCAATCGTCTGCCCCCCAGGGATACGCAGTATTTT. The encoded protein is CASNRLPPRDTQYF.

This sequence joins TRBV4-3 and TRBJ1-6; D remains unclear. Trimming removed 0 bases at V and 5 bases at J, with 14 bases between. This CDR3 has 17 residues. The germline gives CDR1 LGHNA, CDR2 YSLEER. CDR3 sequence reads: CASSQERSVRNNSPLHF. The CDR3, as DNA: TGCGCCAGCAGCCAAGAGCGATCGGTCAGAAATAATTCACCCCTCCACTTT.

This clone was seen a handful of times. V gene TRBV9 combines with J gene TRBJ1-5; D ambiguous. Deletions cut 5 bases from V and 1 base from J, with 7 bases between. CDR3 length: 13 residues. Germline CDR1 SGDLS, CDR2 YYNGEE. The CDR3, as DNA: TGTGCCAGCAGTTTCTTGAGCAATCAGCCCCAGCATTTT. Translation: CASSFLSNQPQHF.